These T cell receptor beta chains were read from a single sample in a study of graft-versus-host responses after intestinal transplantation. Profiled with immunoSEQ multiplex PCR; TCRdb holds only in-frame clones, not every one. The sample includes 100,000 or so clones, just over 90% seen only once; the top ten take 2%. Their target antigens are unknown. This specimen consisted of unstimulated CD8+ T cells sorted from spleen or lymph node cells, obtained before intestinal transplant. These receptors were obtained from a human donor who received an intestinal transplant. Both conserved end residues are part of each CDR3. Fields, in order: J gene, CDR3 length, clone size, V gene, D gene, CDR3 protein, CDR3 DNA. D genes are given only for firm matches. Size is omitted from some rows. Given values are once, few, many or a class for expanded clones.

>TRBJ1-2|13|NA|TRBV27|TRBD1
CASSFGQGYGYTF
TGTGCCAGCAGTTTCGGACAGGGGTATGGCTACACCTTC
>TRBJ1-2|14|NA|TRBV30|NA
CAWTPTGSYYGYTF
TGTGCCTGGACCCCCACGGGGAGCTACTATGGCTACACCTTC
>TRBJ1-2|11|few|TRBV30|NA
CAWRGNYGYTF
TGTGCCTGGAGGGGCAACTATGGCTACACCTTC
>TRBJ1-6|16|NA|TRBV4-3|TRBD1
CASSQDTGQGDSPLHF
TGCGCCAGCAGCCAAGATACGGGTCAGGGGGACTCACCCCTCCACTTT
>TRBJ1-1|14|NA|TRBV27|NA
CASMILGGDTEAFF
TGTGCCAGCATGATTTTAGGGGGGGACACTGAAGCTTTCTTT
>TRBJ2-1|16|NA|TRBV4-3|TRBD1
CASSQVTGGAYNEQFF
TGCGCCAGCAGCCAGGTGACAGGGGGCGCTTACAATGAGCAGTTCTTC
>TRBJ1-1|12|NA|TRBV7-9|NA
CASSGGTAEAFF
TGTGCCAGCAGCGGAGGGACGGCTGAAGCTTTCTTT
>TRBJ1-1|20|NA|TRBV21-1|NA
CASSKPYKPGGAGRVTEAFF
TGTGCCAGCAGCAAACCTTATAAACCAGGGGGCGCGGGTAGGGTCACTGAAGCTTTCTTT
>TRBJ2-7|13|NA|TRBV9|TRBD1
CASSPGQGYEQYF
TGTGCCAGCAGCCCCGGACAGGGCTACGAGCAGTACTTC
>TRBJ1-3|15|NA|TRBV27|TRBD1
CASSLGPGGTNTIYF
TGTGCCAGCAGTTTAGGGCCAGGGGGAACAAACACCATATATTTT
>TRBJ2-1|12|NA|TRBV9|NA
CASSALSNEQFF
TGTGCCAGCAGCGCACTGTCGAATGAGCAGTTCTTC
>TRBJ1-1|11|NA|TRBV29-1|TRBD1
CSVARGTEAFF
TGCAGCGTTGCCAGGGGGACTGAAGCTTTCTTT
>TRBJ2-2|18|NA|TRBV4-3|NA
CASSPKKHRAANTGELFF
TGCGCCAGCAGCCCAAAAAAACACAGGGCAGCGAACACCGGGGAGCTGTTTTTT
>TRBJ1-2|12|once|TRBV9|TRBD1
CASSAGTAGYTF
TGTGCCAGCAGCGCCGGGACAGCTGGCTACACCTTC
>TRBJ2-7|14|NA|TRBV29-1|TRBD1
CSVRVGTGDGEQYF
TGCAGCGTTAGGGTCGGGACAGGGGATGGCGAGCAGTACTTC
>TRBJ2-1|14|NA|TRBV9|TRBD1
CASSVEGAEGEQFF
TGTGCCAGCAGCGTAGAGGGGGCCGAGGGTGAGCAGTTCTTC
>TRBJ2-1|15|NA|TRBV12-5|TRBD1
CASGLTGTGGYEQFF
TGTGCTAGTGGTTTGACCGGGACAGGGGGATATGAGCAGTTCTTC
>TRBJ2-3|16|NA|TRBV5-8|TRBD1
CASSLRTGSSTDTQYF
TGTGCCAGCAGCTTAAGGACAGGGTCCAGCACAGATACGCAGTATTTT
>TRBJ1-1|14|few|TRBV2|TRBD1
CASRPGGENTEAFF
TGTGCCAGCCGGCCAGGGGGAGAAAACACTGAAGCTTTCTTT
>TRBJ2-1|15|NA|TRBV7-6|TRBD2
CASSDPKTSPSEQFF
TGTGCCAGCAGCGATCCGAAGACTAGCCCTTCGGAGCAGTTCTTC
>TRBJ2-1|16|once|TRBV4-3|TRBD2
CASSQDRAGGYNEQFF
TGCGCCAGCAGCCAAGATCGGGCGGGGGGCTACAATGAGCAGTTCTTC
>TRBJ2-7|11|NA|TRBV6-5|NA
CASSRGPEQYF
TGTGCCAGCAGTCGCGGGCCAGAGCAGTACTTC
>TRBJ1-2|15|NA|TRBV30|TRBD1
CAWSATGVNFDGYTF
TGTGCCTGGAGTGCGACAGGGGTTAACTTCGATGGCTACACCTTC
>TRBJ2-1|16|NA|TRBV10-2|TRBD2
CASSAPGLAGEDEQFF
TGCGCCAGCAGTGCCCCGGGACTAGCGGGGGAGGATGAGCAGTTCTTC
>TRBJ1-6|14|NA|TRBV14|NA
CASSQVHHNSPLHF
TGTGCCAGCAGCCAAGTACATCATAATTCACCCCTCCACTTT
>TRBJ2-7|16|once|TRBV7-2|TRBD1
CASSWSGTGSPREQYF
TGTGCCAGCAGCTGGTCCGGGACAGGGTCACCTCGGGAGCAGTACTTC
>TRBJ2-1|16|NA|TRBV7-2|NA
CASSQEGGGLGNEQFF
TGTGCCAGCAGCCAAGAGGGGGGGGGCCTAGGGAATGAGCAGTTCTTC
>TRBJ2-7|16|NA|TRBV27|NA
CASSLRSPPNTYEQYF
TGTGCCAGCAGTTTGCGTTCACCACCTAATACCTACGAGCAGTACTTC
>TRBJ2-7|13|NA|TRBV4-3|NA
CASSQDSSYEQYF
TGCGCCAGCAGCCAAGATAGTAGTTACGAGCAGTACTTC
>TRBJ2-5|16|once|TRBV4-1|TRBD2
CASSQFSGGAQETQYF
TGCGCCAGCAGCCAGTTTAGCGGGGGGGCCCAAGAGACCCAGTACTTC
>TRBJ1-2|15|NA|TRBV5-3|TRBD1
CARSGGQDDCYGYTF
TGTGCCAGAAGCGGGGGACAGGACGACTGCTATGGCTACACCTTC
>TRBJ2-3|16|NA|TRBV5-5|TRBD2
CASSLAGGGTTDTQYF
TGTGCCAGCAGCTTGGCCGGGGGGGGGACCACAGATACGCAGTATTTT
>TRBJ2-1|16|NA|TRBV10-2|TRBD2
CASSEAQASGSNEQFF
TGCGCCAGCAGCGAGGCCCAGGCTAGCGGGTCGAATGAGCAGTTCTTC
>TRBJ1-5|15|NA|TRBV7-9|NA
CASSVVGHSNQPQHF
TGTGCCAGCAGCGTGGTGGGACACAGTAATCAGCCCCAGCATTTT
>TRBJ2-7|13|NA|TRBV4-1|TRBD1
CASRGQANYEQYF
TGCGCCAGCAGGGGACAGGCTAACTACGAGCAGTACTTC
>TRBJ2-7|15|NA|TRBV4-3|TRBD1
CASSQGTGGTYEQYF
TGCGCCAGCAGCCAAGGGACAGGGGGGACCTACGAGCAGTACTTC
>TRBJ1-1|15|NA|TRBV10-3|TRBD1
CAISEGVGGQDEAFF
TGTGCCATCAGTGAGGGGGTCGGGGGACAGGATGAAGCTTTCTTT
>TRBJ1-2|14|once|TRBV7-8|TRBD1
CASSLGTGNYGYTF
TGTGCCAGCAGCTTGGGGACAGGGAACTATGGCTACACCTTC
>TRBJ2-5|16|NA|TRBV7-6|TRBD2
CASQGLAGGSQETQYF
TGTGCCAGCCAAGGACTAGCGGGGGGGAGCCAAGAGACCCAGTACTTC
>TRBJ1-1|12|NA|TRBV27|TRBD1
CASRTGGTEAFF
TGTGCCAGCAGAACAGGGGGCACTGAAGCTTTCTTT
>TRBJ2-7|14|once|TRBV5-6|TRBD1
CASSLDRGGYEQYF
TGTGCCAGCAGCTTGGACAGGGGCGGCTACGAGCAGTACTTC
>TRBJ1-6|15|NA|TRBV18|NA
CASSLDSSYNSPLHF
TGTGCCAGCTCACTAGACAGCTCCTATAATTCACCCCTCCACTTT
>TRBJ1-2|12|NA|TRBV19|NA
CASRARADGYTF
TGTGCCAGTAGAGCCAGGGCGGATGGCTACACCTTC
>TRBJ2-3|13|NA|TRBV4-3|NA
CASSPFSTDTQYF
TGCGCCAGCAGCCCCTTTTCCACAGATACGCAGTATTTT
>TRBJ2-2|15|NA|TRBV11-3|NA
CASSPPEGNTGELFF
TGTGCCAGCAGCCCCCCCGAGGGGAACACCGGGGAGCTGTTTTTT
>TRBJ1-2|18|once|TRBV4-1|TRBD1
CASSQANNDRGPLGGYTF
TGCGCCAGCAGCCAGGCAAACAACGACAGGGGACCCCTGGGTGGCTACACCTTC